This T cell receptor beta chain appears in the sequencing data of a study of blood T cell repertoires in COVID-19. On the study more broadly: The United States, Italy and Spain were the sources of the acute and convalescent COVID-19 samples. T cells, B-cell-depleted T cells, or PBMCs provided the cDNA or gDNA that served as material.

Original handling: Amplification from reference gene primers served as the basis for estimated nucleated cell counts. Profiled with immunoSEQ multiplex PCR; TCRdb holds only in-frame clones, not every one. For V, J and clone size, that table is used; D and trimming come from the DNA. The sample consists of nearly 100,000 clones, roughly four fifths of them appearing once. Germline CDR1 reads SGHKS; CDR2 reads YYEKEE (reference sequence). The V gene end was trimmed by 7 bases and the J gene end by 3 bases; junction bases not matched to a gene: 5. This CDR3 region has 14 residues. V gene TRBV5-5 combines with J gene TRBJ2-7; 12 bases are shared with TRBD2. This sequence was found in a man between 65 and 79 years old with acute or convalescent COVID-19. The specimen was peripheral blood. CDR3 nucleotide sequence: TGTGCCAGCGGACGGACTAGCGGGAACTACGAGCAGTACTTC. The encoded protein is CASGRTSGNYEQYF.